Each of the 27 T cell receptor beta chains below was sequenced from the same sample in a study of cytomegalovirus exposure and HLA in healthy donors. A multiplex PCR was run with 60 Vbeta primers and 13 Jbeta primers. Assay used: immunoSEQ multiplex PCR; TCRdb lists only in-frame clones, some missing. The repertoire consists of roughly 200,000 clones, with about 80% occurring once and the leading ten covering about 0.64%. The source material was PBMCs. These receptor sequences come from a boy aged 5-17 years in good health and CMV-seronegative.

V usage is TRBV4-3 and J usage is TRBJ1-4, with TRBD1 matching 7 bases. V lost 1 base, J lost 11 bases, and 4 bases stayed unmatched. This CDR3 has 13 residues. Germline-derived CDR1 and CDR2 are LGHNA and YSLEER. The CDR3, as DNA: TGCGCCAGCAGCCAAGCGTTACAGGGGAAACTGTTTTTT. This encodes CASSQALQGKLFF.

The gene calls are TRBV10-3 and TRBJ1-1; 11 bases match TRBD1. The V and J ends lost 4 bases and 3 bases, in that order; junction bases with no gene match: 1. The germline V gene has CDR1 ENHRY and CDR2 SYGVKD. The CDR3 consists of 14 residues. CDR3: CAISGGQGDTEAFF. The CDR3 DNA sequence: TGTGCCATCAGTGGGGGACAGGGGGACACTGAAGCTTTCTTT.

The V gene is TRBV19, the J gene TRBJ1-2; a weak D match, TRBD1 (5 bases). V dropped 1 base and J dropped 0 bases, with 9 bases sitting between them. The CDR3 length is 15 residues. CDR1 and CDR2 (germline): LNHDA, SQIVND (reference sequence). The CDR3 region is CASSIGGSPNYGYTF. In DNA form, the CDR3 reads TGTGCCAGTAGTATAGGGGGCAGTCCTAACTATGGCTACACCTTC.

CDR3 DNA: TGTGCCAGCAGCTTAGGGACAGCCTACGAGCAGTACTTC. Protein product: CASSLGTAYEQYF. The rearrangement links TRBV7-6 to TRBJ2-7, with D perhaps matching TRBD1 (6 bases). Deletions cut 1 base from V and 2 bases from J, with 6 bases between. CDR1 is SGHVS and CDR2 is FNYEAQ in the germline V gene. The CDR3 length is 13 residues.

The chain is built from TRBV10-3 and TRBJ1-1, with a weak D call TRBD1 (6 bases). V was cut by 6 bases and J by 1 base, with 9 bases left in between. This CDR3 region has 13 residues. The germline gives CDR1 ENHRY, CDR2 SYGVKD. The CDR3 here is CAISGTQNTEAFF. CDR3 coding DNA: TGTGCCATCAGCGGGACACAGAACACTGAAGCTTTCTTT.

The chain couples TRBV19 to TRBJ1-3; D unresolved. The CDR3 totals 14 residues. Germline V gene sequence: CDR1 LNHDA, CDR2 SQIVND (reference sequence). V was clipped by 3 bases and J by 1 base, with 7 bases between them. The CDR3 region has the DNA TGTGCCAGTAGTATCGGGTTATCTGGAAACACCATATATTTT. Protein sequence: CASSIGLSGNTIYF.

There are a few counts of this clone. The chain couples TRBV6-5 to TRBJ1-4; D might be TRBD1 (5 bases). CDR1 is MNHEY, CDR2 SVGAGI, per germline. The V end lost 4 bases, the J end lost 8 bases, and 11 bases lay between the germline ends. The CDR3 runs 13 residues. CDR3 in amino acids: CASSSGGREKLFF. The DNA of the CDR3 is TGTGCCAGCAGTTCCGGGGGTAGGGAAAAACTGTTTTTT.

Here the CDR3 DNA reads TGTGCCAGCAGTTTTGCAGGGAATGCGTTCGAGCAGTACTTC. Residues: CASSFAGNAFEQYF. The chain recombines TRBV27 with TRBJ2-7, with D tentatively TRBD1 (5 bases). Germline lookup yields CDR1 MNHEY and CDR2 SMNVEV (reference sequence). The CDR3 runs to 14 residues. Trimming removed 3 bases at V and 6 bases at J, with 15 bases between.

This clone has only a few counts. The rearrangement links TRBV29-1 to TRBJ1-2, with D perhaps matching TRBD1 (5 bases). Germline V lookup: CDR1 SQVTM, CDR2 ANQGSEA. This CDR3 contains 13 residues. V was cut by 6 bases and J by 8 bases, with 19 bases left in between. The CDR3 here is CSVLPPGKPGYTF. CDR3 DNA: TGCAGCGTATTACCCCCAGGGAAACCGGGCTACACCTTC. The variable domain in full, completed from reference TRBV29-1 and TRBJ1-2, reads SAVISQKPSRDICQRGTSLTIQCQVDSQVTMMFWYRQQPGQSLTLIATANQGSEATYESGFVIDKFPISRPNLTFSTLTVSNMSPEDSSIYLCSVLPPGKPGYTFGSGTRLTVV.

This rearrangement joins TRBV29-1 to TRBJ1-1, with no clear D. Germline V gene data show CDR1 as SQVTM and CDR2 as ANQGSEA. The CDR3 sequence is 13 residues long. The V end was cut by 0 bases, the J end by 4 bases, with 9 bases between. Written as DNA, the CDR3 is TGCAGCGTTGAAGAGTCACAGTTCACTGAAGCTTTCTTT. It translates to CSVEESQFTEAFF.

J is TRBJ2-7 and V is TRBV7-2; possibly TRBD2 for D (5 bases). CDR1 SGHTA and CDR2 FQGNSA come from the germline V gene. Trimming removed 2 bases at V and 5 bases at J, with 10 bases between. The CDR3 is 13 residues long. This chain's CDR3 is CASSLIWRDEQYF. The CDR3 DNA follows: TGTGCCAGCAGCTTAATCTGGCGGGACGAGCAGTACTTC.

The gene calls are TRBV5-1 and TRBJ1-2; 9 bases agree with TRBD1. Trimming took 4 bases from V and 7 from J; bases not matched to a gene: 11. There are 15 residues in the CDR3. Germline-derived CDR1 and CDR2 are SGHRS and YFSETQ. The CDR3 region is CASSAGTGSFRGYTF. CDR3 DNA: TGCGCCAGCAGCGCCGGGACAGGGAGCTTCCGTGGCTACACCTTC.

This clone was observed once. The CDR3 loop reads CASSYGPRAYEQYF. CDR3 coding DNA: TGTGCCAGCAGTTACGGCCCGAGGGCCTACGAGCAGTACTTC. V gene TRBV6-5 combines with J gene TRBJ2-7, with D perhaps TRBD2 (5 bases). This CDR3 is 14 amino acids long. Germline CDR1 is MNHEY and CDR2 is SVGAGI. V was trimmed by 2 bases and J by 2 bases, leaving 10 bases between them.

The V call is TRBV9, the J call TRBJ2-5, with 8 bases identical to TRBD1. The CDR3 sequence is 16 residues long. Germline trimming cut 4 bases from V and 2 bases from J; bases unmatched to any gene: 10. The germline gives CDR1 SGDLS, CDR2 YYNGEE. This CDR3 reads CASSPTGTGEQETQYF. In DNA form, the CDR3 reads TGTGCCAGCAGCCCCACCGGGACAGGAGAACAAGAGACCCAGTACTTC.

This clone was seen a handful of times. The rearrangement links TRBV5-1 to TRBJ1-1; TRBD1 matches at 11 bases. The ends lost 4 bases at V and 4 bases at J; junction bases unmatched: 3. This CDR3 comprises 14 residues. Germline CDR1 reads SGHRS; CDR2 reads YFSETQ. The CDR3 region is CASSAGTGGTEAFF. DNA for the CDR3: TGCGCCAGCAGCGCGGGGACAGGGGGCACTGAAGCTTTCTTT.

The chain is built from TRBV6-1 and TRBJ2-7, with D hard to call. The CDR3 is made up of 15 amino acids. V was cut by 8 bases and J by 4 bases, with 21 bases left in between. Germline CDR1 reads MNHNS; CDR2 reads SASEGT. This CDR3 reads CASLSALPAGYEQYF. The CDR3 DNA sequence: TGTGCCAGCCTCAGTGCCCTCCCCGCCGGGTACGAGCAGTACTTC.

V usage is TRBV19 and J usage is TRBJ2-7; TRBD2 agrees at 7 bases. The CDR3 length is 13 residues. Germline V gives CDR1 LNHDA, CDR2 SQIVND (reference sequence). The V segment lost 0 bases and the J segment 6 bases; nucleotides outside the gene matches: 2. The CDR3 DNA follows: TGTGCCAGTAGTATAGAGGGAGGGTTCGAGCAGTACTTC. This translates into CASSIEGGFEQYF.

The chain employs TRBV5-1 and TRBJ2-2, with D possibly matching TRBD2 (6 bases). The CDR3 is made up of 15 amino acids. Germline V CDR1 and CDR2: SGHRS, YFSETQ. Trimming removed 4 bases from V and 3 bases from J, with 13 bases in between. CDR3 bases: TGCGCCAGCAGCCCGGTCGGAGGGGACACCGGGGAGCTGTTTTTT. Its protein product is CASSPVGGDTGELFF.

The CDR3, as DNA: TGTGCCAGTGAGGACAGCTACGAGCAGTACTTC. Protein: CASEDSYEQYF. J is TRBJ2-7 and V is TRBV19; D is possibly TRBD1 (6 bases). CDR3 length: 11 amino acids. Germline V CDR1 and CDR2: LNHDA, SQIVND (reference sequence). V shed 8 bases and J shed 3 bases, with 8 bases lying between them.

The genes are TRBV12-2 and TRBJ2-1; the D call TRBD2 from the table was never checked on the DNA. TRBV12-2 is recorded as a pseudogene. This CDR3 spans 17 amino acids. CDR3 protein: CASRFSSMGLANNEQFF. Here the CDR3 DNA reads TGTGCAAGTCGCTTCTCCTCCATGGGACTAGCGAACAATGAGCAGTTCTTC.

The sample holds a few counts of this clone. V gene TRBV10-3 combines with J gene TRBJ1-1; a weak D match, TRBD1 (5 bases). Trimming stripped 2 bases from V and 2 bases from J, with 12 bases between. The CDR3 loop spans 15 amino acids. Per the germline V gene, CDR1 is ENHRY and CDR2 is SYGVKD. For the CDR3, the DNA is TGTGCCATCAGTGAGCCTCGACAGAGCAACACTGAAGCTTTCTTT. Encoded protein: CAISEPRQSNTEAFF.

CDR3 sequence reads: CASSQDGVNTEAFF. CDR3 in DNA: TGTGCCAGCAGCCAGGACGGGGTGAACACTGAAGCTTTCTTT. This chain links TRBV7-9 with TRBJ1-1; D not certain. Trimming took off 5 bases at V and 0 bases at J, with 10 bases between the two ends. CDR1 and CDR2 (germline): SEHNR, FQNEAQ (reference sequence). The CDR3 loop spans 14 amino acids.

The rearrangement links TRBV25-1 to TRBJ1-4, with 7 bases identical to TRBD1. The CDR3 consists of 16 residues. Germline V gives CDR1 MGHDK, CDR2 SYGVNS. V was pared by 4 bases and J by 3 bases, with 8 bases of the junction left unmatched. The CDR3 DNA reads TGTGCCAGCAGTGGACTCGGGGGACAGCCTAATGAAAAACTGTTTTTT. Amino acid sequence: CASSGLGGQPNEKLFF.

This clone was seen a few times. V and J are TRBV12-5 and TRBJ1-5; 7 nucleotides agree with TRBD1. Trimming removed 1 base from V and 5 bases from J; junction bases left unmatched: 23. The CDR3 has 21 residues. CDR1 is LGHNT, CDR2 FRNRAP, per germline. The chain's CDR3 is CASGLASIPDDRVGRDQPQHF. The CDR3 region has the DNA TGTGCTAGTGGTTTGGCTTCCATCCCAGATGACAGGGTGGGTAGGGATCAGCCCCAGCATTTT.

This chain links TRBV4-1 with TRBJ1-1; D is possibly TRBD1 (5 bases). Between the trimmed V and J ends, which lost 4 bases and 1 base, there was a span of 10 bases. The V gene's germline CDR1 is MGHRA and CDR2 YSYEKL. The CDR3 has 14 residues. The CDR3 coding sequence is TGCGCCAGCAGCCCGACAGACGGGAACACTGAAGCTTTCTTT. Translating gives CASSPTDGNTEAFF.

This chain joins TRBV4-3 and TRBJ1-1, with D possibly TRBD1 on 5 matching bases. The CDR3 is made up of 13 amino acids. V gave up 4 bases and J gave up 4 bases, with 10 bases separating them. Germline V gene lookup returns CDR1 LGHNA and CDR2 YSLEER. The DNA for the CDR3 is TGCGCCAGCAGCCCCAGGGTGGGCACTGAAGCTTTCTTT. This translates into CASSPRVGTEAFF.

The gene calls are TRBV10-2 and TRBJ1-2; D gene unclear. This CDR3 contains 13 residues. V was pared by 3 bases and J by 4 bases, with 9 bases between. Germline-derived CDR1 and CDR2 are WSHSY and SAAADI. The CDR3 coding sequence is TGCGCCAGCAGTGACCAACAGAGCTATGGCTACACCTTC. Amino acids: CASSDQQSYGYTF.